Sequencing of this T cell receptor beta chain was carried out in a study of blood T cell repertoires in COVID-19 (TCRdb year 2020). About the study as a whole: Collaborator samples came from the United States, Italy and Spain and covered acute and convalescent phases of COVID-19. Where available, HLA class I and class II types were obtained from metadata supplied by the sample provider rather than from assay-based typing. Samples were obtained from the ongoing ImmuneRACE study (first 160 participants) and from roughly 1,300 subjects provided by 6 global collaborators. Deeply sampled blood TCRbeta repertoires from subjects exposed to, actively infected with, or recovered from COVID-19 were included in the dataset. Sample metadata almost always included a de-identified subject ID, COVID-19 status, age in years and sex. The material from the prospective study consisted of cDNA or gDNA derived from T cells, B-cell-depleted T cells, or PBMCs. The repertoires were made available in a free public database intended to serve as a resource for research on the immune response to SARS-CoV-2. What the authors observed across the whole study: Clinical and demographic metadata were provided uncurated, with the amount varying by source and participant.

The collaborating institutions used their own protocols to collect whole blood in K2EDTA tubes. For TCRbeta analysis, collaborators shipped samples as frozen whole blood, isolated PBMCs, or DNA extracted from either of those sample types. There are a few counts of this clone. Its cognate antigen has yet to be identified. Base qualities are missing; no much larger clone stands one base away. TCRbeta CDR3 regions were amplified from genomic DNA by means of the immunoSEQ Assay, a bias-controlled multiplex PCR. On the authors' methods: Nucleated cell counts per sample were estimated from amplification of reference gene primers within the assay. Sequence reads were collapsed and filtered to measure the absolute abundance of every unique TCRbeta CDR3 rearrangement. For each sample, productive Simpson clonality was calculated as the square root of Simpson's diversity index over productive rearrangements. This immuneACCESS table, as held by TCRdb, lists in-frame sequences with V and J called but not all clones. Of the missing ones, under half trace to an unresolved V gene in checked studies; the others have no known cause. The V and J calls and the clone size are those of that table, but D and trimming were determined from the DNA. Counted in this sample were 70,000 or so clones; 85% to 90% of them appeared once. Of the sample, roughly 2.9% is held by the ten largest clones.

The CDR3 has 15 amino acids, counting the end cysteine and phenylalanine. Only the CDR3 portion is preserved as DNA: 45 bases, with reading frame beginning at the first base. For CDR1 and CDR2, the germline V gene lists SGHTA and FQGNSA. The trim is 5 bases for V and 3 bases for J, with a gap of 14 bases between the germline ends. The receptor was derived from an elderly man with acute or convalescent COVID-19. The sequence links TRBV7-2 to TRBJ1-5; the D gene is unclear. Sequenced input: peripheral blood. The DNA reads TGTGCCAGCAGCCCGCGCGGAGGCGTCAATCAGCCCCAGCATTTT. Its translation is CASSPRGGVNQPQHF.